The 2 T cell receptor beta chains below come from one sample, sequenced in a study of shared clonotypes between healthy human individuals. Assay used: immunoSEQ multiplex PCR; TCRdb lists only in-frame clones, some missing. The table has around 580,000 clones, 98% seen once. Naive CD8 cells, CD45RO-negative and positively selected for CCR7, excluded terminally differentiated effector memory CD45RA+ cells. Input material: naive CD8+ T cells sorted from blood. All receptors come from a man younger than 45 in good health.

The chain uses TRBV19 and TRBJ1-1; no definite D call. V was pared by 6 bases and J by 0 bases, with 14 bases between. The CDR3 runs to 15 residues. Germline values: CDR1 LNHDA, CDR2 SQIVND (reference sequence). CDR3 coding DNA: TGTGCCAGTAGCATCCCCACCAGCCTGAACACTGAAGCTTTCTTT. Translating it yields CASSIPTSLNTEAFF. Full variable domain (remainder filled in from reference TRBV19 and TRBJ1-1): DGGITQSPKYLFRKEGQNVTLSCEQNLNHDAMYWYRQDPGQGLRLIYYSQIVNDFQKGDIAEGYSVSREKKESFPLTVTSAQKNPTAFYLCASSIPTSLNTEAFFGQGTRLTVV.

The genes are TRBV30 and TRBJ2-7; D remains ambiguous. The germline V gene encodes CDR1 GTSNPN and CDR2 SVGIG (reference sequence). The CDR3 is 12 residues long. The V end lost 0 bases, the J end lost 5 bases, and 8 bases lay between the germline ends. In DNA form, the CDR3 reads TGTGCCTGGAGTGTAATAGGGAACGAGCAGTACTTC. It encodes CAWSVIGNEQYF.